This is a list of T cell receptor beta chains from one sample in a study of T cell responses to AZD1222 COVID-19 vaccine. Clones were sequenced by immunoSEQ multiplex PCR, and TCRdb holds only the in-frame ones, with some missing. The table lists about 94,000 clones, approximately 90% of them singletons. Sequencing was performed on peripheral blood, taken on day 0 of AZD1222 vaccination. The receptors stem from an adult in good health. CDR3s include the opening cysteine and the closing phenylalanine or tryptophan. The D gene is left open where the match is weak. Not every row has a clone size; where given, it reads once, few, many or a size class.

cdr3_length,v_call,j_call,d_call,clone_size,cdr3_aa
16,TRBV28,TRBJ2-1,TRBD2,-,CASRPTSGDQYNEQFF
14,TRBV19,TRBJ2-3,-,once,CASSIGAATDTQYF
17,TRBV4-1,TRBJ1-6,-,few,CASSQGERSSYNSPLHF
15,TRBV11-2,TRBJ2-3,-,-,CASSLRFGPSDTQYF
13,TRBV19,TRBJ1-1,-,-,CASSNTVNTEAFF
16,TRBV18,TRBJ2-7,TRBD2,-,CASSPLPVAGGVEQYF
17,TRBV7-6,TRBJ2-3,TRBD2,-,CASSAGLADASTDTQYF
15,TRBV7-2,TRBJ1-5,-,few,CASSLLGGSNQPQHF
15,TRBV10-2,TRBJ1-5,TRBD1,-,CASSPGTGGNQPQHF
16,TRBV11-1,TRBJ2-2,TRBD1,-,CASSHRDSKTTGELFF
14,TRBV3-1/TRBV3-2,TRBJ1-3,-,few,CASSSRDTRNTIYF
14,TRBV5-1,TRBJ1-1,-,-,CASSRQATNAEAFF
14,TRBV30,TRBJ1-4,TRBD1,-,CAWSSGTGTEKLFF
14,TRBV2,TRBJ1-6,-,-,CASSEGRGGSPLHF
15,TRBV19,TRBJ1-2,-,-,CASKVLGGTLDGYTF
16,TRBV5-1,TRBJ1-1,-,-,CASSLIPQGSNTEAFF
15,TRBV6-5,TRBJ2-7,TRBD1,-,CASSLSWDRLYEQYF
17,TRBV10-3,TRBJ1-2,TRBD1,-,CAIRDFGLTGGHYGYTF
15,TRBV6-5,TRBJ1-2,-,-,CASRLPGRYGNGYTF
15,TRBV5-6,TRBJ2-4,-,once,CASSLDTLAKNIQYF
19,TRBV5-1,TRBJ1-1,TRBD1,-,CASSLAIGTGAAFNTEAFF
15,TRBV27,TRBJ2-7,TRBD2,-,CASSLGTSGADEQYF
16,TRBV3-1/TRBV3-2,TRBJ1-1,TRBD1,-,CASSQGLQGALRYAFF
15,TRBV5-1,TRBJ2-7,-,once,CASSSDSGGPYEQYF
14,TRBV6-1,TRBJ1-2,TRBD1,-,CASSDGTGQLDYTF
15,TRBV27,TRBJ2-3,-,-,CASNSHTSNTDTQYF
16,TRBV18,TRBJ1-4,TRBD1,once,CASSPLAGQGNEKLFF
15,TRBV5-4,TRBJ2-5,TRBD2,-,CASSSGLAEMETQYF
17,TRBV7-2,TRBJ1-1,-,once,CASSLAPTGRVVTEAFF
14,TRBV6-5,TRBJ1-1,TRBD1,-,CASTTTGGYTEAFF
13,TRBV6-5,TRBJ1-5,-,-,CASRPTVNQPQHF
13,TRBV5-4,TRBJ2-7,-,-,CASSLQGLYEQYF
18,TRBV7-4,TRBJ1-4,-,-,CASTPQQVLTTHNEKLFF
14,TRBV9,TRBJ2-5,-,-,CASSVAAGQETQYF
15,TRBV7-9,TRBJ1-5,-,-,CASSLGSNSNQPQHF
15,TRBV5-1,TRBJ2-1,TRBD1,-,CASSLSGTGGSEQFF